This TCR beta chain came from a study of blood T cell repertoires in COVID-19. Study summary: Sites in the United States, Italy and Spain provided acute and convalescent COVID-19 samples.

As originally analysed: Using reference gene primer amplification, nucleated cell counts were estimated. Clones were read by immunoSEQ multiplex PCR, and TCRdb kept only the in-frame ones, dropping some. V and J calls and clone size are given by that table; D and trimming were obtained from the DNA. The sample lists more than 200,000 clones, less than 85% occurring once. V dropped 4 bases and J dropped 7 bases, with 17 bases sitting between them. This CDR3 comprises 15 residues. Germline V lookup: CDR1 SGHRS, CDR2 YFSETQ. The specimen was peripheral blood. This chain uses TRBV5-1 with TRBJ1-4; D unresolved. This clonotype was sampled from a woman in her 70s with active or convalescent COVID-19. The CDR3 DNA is TGCGCCAGCAGCCCGGCCGGGTCATCGGGTGAAAAACTGTTTTTT. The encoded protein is CASSPAGSSGEKLFF.